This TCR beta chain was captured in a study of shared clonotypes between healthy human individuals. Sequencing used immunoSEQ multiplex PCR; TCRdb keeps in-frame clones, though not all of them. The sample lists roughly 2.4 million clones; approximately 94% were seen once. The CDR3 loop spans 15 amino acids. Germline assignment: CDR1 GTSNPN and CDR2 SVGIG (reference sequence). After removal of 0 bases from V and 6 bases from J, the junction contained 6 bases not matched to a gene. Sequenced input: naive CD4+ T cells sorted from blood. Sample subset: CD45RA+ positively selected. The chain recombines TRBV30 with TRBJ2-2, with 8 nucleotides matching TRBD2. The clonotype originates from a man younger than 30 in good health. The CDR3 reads CAWSVAGVGPGELFF. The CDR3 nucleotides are TGTGCCTGGAGTGTAGCGGGAGTGGGGCCCGGGGAGCTGTTTTTT.